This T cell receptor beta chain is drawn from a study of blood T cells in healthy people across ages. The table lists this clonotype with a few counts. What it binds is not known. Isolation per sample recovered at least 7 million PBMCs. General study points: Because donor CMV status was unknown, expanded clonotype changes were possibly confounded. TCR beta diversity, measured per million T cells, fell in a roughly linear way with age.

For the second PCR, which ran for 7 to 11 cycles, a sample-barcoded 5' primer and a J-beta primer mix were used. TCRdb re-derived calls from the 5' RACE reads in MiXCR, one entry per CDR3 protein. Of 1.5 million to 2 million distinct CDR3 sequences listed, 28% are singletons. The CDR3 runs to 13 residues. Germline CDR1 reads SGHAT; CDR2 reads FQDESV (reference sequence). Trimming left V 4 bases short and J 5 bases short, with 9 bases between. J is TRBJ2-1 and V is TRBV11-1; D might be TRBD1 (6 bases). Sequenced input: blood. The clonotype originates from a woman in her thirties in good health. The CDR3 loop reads CASSSDRNNEQFF. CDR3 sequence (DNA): TGTGCCAGCAGCTCCGACAGGAACAATGAGCAGTTCTTC.